The 19 T cell receptor beta chains reported below all come from one sample, sequenced in a study of radiotherapy plus CTLA-4 blockade in lung cancer. Clones were sequenced by immunoSEQ multiplex PCR, and TCRdb holds only the in-frame ones, with some missing. The sample has 52,000 or so clones; roughly four fifths are singletons. Sample: peripheral blood, taken from a patient treated with radiotherapy plus ipilimumab. Every receptor here comes from a human donor with non-small cell lung cancer whose response to radiotherapy plus ipilimumab could not be evaluated.

The chain employs TRBV6-1 and TRBJ2-5; maybe TRBD2 (6 bases). The last part of the DNA fits TRBJ2-7 better; the J call may be wrong. The CDR3 is 14 residues long. Germline loops: CDR1 MNHNS, CDR2 SASEGT. The CDR3: CASRRLVGTYEQYF. DNA of the CDR3: TGTGCCAGCAGAAGACTAGTGGGTACCTACGAGCAGTACTTC.

CDR3: CASSYTHYNSPLHF. CDR3 DNA sequence: TGTGCCAGCAGTTATACACACTATAATTCACCCCTCCACTTT. V is TRBV2 and J is TRBJ1-6; unclear D gene. This CDR3 has 14 residues. With 5 bases removed from V and 3 bases from J, the gap between germline ends came to 8 bases. Germline V gene sequence: CDR1 SNHLY, CDR2 FYNNEI.

This clone came up once. The rearrangement uses TRBV15 and TRBJ1-4; 7 positions agree with TRBD1. Germline lookup yields CDR1 LNHNV and CDR2 YYDKDF (reference sequence). This CDR3 has 15 amino acids. V was clipped by 0 bases and J by 7 bases; unmatched bases: 5. In nucleotides, the CDR3 is TGTGCCACCAGCAGAGATATGACAGGGAGTGAAAAACTGTTTTTT. Translation: CATSRDMTGSEKLFF.

The chain links TRBV15 to TRBJ2-2; 8 bases agree with TRBD2. V shed 5 bases, J shed 6 bases, and the junction held 2 bases outside the gene matches. Germline lookup yields CDR1 LNHNV and CDR2 YYDKDF (reference sequence). The CDR3 runs 13 residues. For the CDR3, the DNA is TGTGCCACCAGCCGGGGGGGCGCCGGGGAGCTGTTTTTT. Translated, it gives CATSRGGAGELFF.

This clone occurred a few times. The chain links TRBV5-4 to TRBJ2-7; 10 nucleotides match TRBD2. Germline V lookup: CDR1 SGHNT, CDR2 YYREEE (reference sequence). The CDR3 runs 13 residues. V gave up 1 base and J gave up 6 bases; unmatched junction bases: 1. The CDR3 here is CASSLLAGAEQYF. DNA for the CDR3: TGTGCCAGCAGCTTGCTAGCGGGAGCCGAGCAGTACTTC. Complete variable domain (other parts from reference TRBV5-4 and TRBJ2-7): ETGVTQSPTHLIKTRGQQVTLRCSSQSGHNTVSWYQQALGQGPQFIFQYYREEENGRGNFPPRFSGLQFPNYSSELNVNALELDDSALYLCASSLLAGAEQYFGPGTRLTVT.

V and J are TRBV19 and TRBJ1-2; D is unresolved. V was clipped by 3 bases and J by 4 bases, with 12 bases between them. Germline CDR1 and CDR2: LNHDA and SQIVND (reference sequence). The CDR3 consists of 14 residues. The CDR3 bases are TGTGCCAGTAGTATTCAGGCCGTTGGCTATGGCTACACCTTC. It encodes CASSIQAVGYGYTF. Full variable domain (rest looked up from reference TRBV19 and TRBJ1-2): DGGITQSPKYLFRKEGQNVTLSCEQNLNHDAMYWYRQDPGQGLRLIYYSQIVNDFQKGDIAEGYSVSREKKESFPLTVTSAQKNPTAFYLCASSIQAVGYGYTFGSGTRLTVV.

As DNA, the CDR3 is TGTGCCAGCAGCCCTTTGGGGGGGCCCTCCTACGAGCAGTACTTC. Its translation: CASSPLGGPSYEQYF. The rearrangement links TRBV7-2 to TRBJ2-7; TRBD2 might be the D (7 bases). V lost 5 bases and J 0 bases, leaving 14 bases between the germline ends. Germline V CDR1 and CDR2: SGHTA, FQGNSA. This CDR3 has 15 residues.

The chain employs TRBV28 and TRBJ2-5; D ambiguous. The CDR3 is 14 amino acids. CDR1 is MDHEN and CDR2 is SYDVKM in the germline V gene. Between the trimmed V and J ends, which lost 1 base and 2 bases, there was a span of 8 bases. CDR3 DNA: TGTGCCAGCAGTTTATTACTCACGCAAGAGACCCAGTACTTC. Residues: CASSLLLTQETQYF.

The gene calls are TRBV7-2 and TRBJ1-5; no firm D call. The germline CDR1 and CDR2 sequences are SGHTA and FQGNSA. The CDR3 runs to 13 residues. The V and J ends lost 5 bases and 8 bases respectively, with 13 bases between them. CDR3 region: CASSPGVREPQHF. DNA of the CDR3: TGTGCCAGCAGCCCCGGGGTGCGGGAGCCCCAGCATTTT.

The count of this clone is one. The CDR3 is CASSTVTGNTIYF. CDR3 DNA sequence: TGTGCCAGTTCGACAGTTACTGGAAACACCATATATTTT. The rearrangement links TRBV19 to TRBJ1-3; TRBD1 is a possible D gene (5 bases). Germline-derived CDR1 and CDR2 are LNHDA and SQIVND (reference sequence). The CDR3 sequence is 13 residues long. Trimming left V 8 bases short and J 2 bases short, with 10 bases between. The complete variable domain, with remaining parts taken from reference TRBV19 and TRBJ1-3, reads DGGITQSPKYLFRKEGQNVTLSCEQNLNHDAMYWYRQDPGQGLRLIYYSQIVNDFQKGDIAEGYSVSREKKESFPLTVTSAQKNPTAFYLCASSTVTGNTIYFGEGSWLTVV.

V gene TRBV7-2 combines with J gene TRBJ2-1; D is possibly TRBD1 (6 bases). CDR3 length equals 14 residues. V gave up 5 bases and J gave up 6 bases, with 14 bases separating them. Per the germline V gene, CDR1 is SGHTA and CDR2 is FQGNSA. CDR3: CASSRFQGFNEQFF. The DNA for the CDR3 is TGTGCCAGCAGCCGATTCCAGGGGTTCAATGAGCAGTTCTTC.

The chain combines TRBV7-9 with TRBJ1-5; perhaps TRBD1 as D (6 bases). Germline CDR1 SEHNR, CDR2 FQNEAQ (reference sequence). Trimming left V 5 bases short and J 0 bases short, with 14 bases between. This CDR3 spans 16 amino acids. The CDR3 sequence is CASSDGQIYSNQPQHF. DNA for the CDR3: TGTGCCAGCAGCGACGGACAGATTTATAGCAATCAGCCCCAGCATTTT.

The V and J genes are TRBV7-2 and TRBJ1-3, with D possibly TRBD1 on 5 matching bases. The CDR3 loop spans 16 amino acids. Germline V CDR1 and CDR2: SGHTA, FQGNSA. Trimming pared 5 bases from V and 3 bases from J, leaving 17 bases between. The CDR3 spells CASSQGRVGGGNTIYF. The CDR3 bases are TGTGCCAGCAGCCAAGGCAGGGTCGGCGGTGGAAACACCATATATTTT.

The chain has TRBV9 and TRBJ2-1; TRBD2 agrees at 7 bases. This CDR3 spans 14 amino acids. V trimming: 7 bases; J trimming: 5 bases; junction bases outside the gene matches: 9. Germline V gives CDR1 SGDLS, CDR2 YYNGEE. This CDR3 is CASAPGRVDNEQFF. The CDR3 DNA is TGTGCCAGCGCGCCGGGGAGGGTCGACAATGAGCAGTTCTTC.

V usage is TRBV7-9 and J usage is TRBJ2-3; 9 nucleotides align to TRBD1. The trim removed 6 bases at V and 6 bases at J, leaving 16 bases unmatched. Germline V gene data show CDR1 as SEHNR and CDR2 as FQNEAQ (reference sequence). The CDR3 runs to 17 residues. The CDR3 coding sequence is TGTGCCAGCAGGGTCGGATCCGGGACAGGGAAGTTTGATACGCAGTATTTT. It translates to CASRVGSGTGKFDTQYF.

This clone was found once. Other DNA variants within this sample encode the same CDR3. The V gene is TRBV28, the J gene TRBJ2-1; 10 nucleotides match TRBD2. Germline V gene sequence: CDR1 MDHEN, CDR2 SYDVKM. The CDR3 sequence is 15 residues long. V dropped 5 bases and J dropped 4; count of bases not matched to a gene: 5. The CDR3 loop reads CASSPWTSGYNEQFF. The CDR3 DNA is TGTGCCAGCAGTCCCTGGACTAGCGGATACAATGAGCAGTTCTTC.

The chain combines TRBV11-2 with TRBJ2-3; TRBD2 is a possible D gene (5 bases). The germline V and J ends were trimmed by 2 bases and 0 bases, with 9 bases remaining between them. Per germline, CDR1 SGHAT and CDR2 FQNNGV. The CDR3 is made up of 15 amino acids. The CDR3 DNA is TGTGCCAGCAGCTTAAGAGCGGCCAGCACAGATACGCAGTATTTT. Protein: CASSLRAASTDTQYF.

The chain couples TRBV4-3 to TRBJ1-1, with a weak D call TRBD1 (5 bases). The germline V and J ends were trimmed by 4 bases and 7 bases, with 16 bases remaining between them. In germline, CDR1 is LGHNA, CDR2 YSLEER. There are 14 residues in the CDR3. The CDR3 sequence is CASSPSQAQGEAFF. CDR3 sequence (DNA): TGCGCCAGCAGCCCTAGTCAGGCCCAGGGTGAAGCTTTCTTT.

The chain couples TRBV27 to TRBJ2-7, with TRBD2 identical over 13 bases. Germline V lookup: CDR1 MNHEY, CDR2 SMNVEV (reference sequence). The CDR3 sequence is 19 residues long. After removal of 4 bases from V and 4 bases from J, the junction contained 16 bases not matched to a gene. The CDR3: CASSSLLPFRTSGSYEQYF. The CDR3 DNA reads as TGTGCCAGCAGTTCCCTACTACCTTTCAGGACTAGCGGGAGTTACGAGCAGTACTTC.